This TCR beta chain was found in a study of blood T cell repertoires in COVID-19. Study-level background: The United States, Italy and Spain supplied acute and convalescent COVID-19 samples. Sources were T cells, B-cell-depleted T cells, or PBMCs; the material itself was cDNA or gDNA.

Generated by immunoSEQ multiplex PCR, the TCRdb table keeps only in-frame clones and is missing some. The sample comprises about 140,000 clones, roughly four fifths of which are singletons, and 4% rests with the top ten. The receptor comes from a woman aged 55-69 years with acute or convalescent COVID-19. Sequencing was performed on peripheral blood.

DNA of the CDR3: TGCGCCAGCAGCACGGACAGGGTCTATGGCTACACCTTC. It codes for CASSTDRVYGYTF. The V and J genes are TRBV5-1 and TRBJ1-2, with TRBD1 identical over 8 bases. This CDR3 contains 13 residues. Germline CDR1 and CDR2: SGHRS and YFSETQ. The J segment lost 4 bases and the V segment lost 4 bases, leaving 3 bases of the junction unmatched.